The clone carrying this T cell receptor (beta chain) showed up many times. The data stem from a study of neurological immune-mediated disorders. The starting material, 2 million PBMCs stored at -80 C, gave rise to the unsorted libraries. MiXCR, applied by TCRdb to the 5' RACE reads, yields one record per CDR3 protein. The sample lists some 60,000 distinct CDR3 sequences, under 3% occurring once. With 6 bases removed from V and 7 bases from J, the gap between germline ends came to 10 bases. This CDR3 is built from 11 residues. The germline CDR1 and CDR2 sequences are MNHEY and SVGEGT. The chain employs TRBV6-2 or TRBV6-3 and TRBJ2-7, with D uncertain. The specimen sequenced was PBMCs. This clonotype was obtained from a man over 45 with multiple sclerosis. The CDR3 nucleotides read TGTGCCAGCAGCCTCCTGGGGGAGCAGTACTTC. Its translation: CASSLLGEQYF.